This TCR beta chain was retrieved from a study of shared clonotypes between healthy human individuals. As for the study in general: A couple of female and three male donors aged 18 to 49 were enrolled.

This CDR3 comprises 17 residues. Germline V gene sequence: CDR1 SNHLY, CDR2 FYNNEI. Germline trimming cut 0 bases from V and 2 bases from J; bases unmatched to any gene: 10. Naive CD8 cells comprised CD45RO-negative, CCR7-positively selected cells, excluding terminally differentiated effector memory CD45RA+ cells. All the donors were Caucasian adults who lived in Nashville, Tennessee. Produced via immunoSEQ multiplex PCR; TCRdb's table is partial and in-frame only. The sample holds under 850,000 clones, approximately 92% seen once. What was sequenced was naive CD8+ T cells sorted from blood. J is TRBJ2-7 and V is TRBV2; the match to TRBD2 covers 7 bases. This TCR derives from a man aged 25-45 years in good health. CDR3 DNA: TGTGCCAGCAGTGAAGCGCTTGGGGGGGAGGCGCCCTACGAGCAGTACTTC. It codes for CASSEALGGEAPYEQYF.